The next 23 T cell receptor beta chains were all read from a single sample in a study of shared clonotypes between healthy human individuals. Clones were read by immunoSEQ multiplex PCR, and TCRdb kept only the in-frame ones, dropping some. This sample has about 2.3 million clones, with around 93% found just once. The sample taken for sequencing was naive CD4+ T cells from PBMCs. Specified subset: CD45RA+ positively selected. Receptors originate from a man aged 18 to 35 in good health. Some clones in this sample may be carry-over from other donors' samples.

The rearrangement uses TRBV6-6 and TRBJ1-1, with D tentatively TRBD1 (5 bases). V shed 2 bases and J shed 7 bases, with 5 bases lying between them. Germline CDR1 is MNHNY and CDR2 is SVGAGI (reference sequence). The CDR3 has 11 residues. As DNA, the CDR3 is TGTGCCAGCAGTTACGGGGGTGAAGCTTTCTTT. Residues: CASSYGGEAFF.

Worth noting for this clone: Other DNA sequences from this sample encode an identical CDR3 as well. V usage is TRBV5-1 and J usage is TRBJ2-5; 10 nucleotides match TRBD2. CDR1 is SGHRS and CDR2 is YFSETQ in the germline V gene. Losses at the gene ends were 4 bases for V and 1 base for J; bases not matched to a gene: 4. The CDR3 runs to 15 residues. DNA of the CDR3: TGCGCCAGCAGCCCCCGGACTAGCGGCCAAGAGACCCAGTACTTC. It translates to CASSPRTSGQETQYF.

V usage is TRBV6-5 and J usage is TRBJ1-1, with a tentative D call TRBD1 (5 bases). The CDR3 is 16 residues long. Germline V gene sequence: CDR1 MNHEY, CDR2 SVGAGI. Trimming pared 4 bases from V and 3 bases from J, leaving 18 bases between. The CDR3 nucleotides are TGTGCCAGCAGTTCCGGGGCCGCGGGCGGGCACACTGAAGCTTTCTTT. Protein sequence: CASSSGAAGGHTEAFF.

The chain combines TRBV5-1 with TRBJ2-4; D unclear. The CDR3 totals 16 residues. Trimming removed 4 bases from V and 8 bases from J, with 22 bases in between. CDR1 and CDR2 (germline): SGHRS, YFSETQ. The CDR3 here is CASSPSGATVVDIQYF. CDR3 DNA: TGCGCCAGCAGCCCCAGTGGAGCCACAGTGGTAGACATTCAGTACTTC.

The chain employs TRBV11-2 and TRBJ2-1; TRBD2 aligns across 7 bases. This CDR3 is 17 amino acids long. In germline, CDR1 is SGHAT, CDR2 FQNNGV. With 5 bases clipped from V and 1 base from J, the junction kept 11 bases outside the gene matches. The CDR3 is CASSPLGAGESYNEQFF. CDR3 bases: TGTGCCAGCAGCCCCCTCGGGGCGGGGGAGTCCTACAATGAGCAGTTCTTC.

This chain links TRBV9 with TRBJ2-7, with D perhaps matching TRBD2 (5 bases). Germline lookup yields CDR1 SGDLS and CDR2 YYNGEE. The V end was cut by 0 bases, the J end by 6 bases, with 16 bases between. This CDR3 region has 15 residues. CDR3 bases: TGTGCCAGCAGCGTAGATCAGCGGTCGGGATCCGAGCAGTACTTC. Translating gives CASSVDQRSGSEQYF.

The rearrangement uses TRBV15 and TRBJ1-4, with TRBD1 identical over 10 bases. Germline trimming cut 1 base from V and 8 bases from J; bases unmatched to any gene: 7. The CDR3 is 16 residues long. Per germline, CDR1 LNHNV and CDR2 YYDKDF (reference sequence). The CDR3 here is CATSRGDRGIGEKLFF. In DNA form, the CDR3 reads TGTGCCACCAGCAGAGGGGACAGGGGAATAGGGGAAAAACTGTTTTTT.

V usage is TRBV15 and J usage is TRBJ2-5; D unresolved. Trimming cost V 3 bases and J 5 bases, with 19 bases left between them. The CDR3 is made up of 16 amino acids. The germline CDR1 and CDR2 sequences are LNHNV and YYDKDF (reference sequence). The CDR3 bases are TGTGCCACCAGCAGCGGGTCCGCAGCTCCACCCGAGACCCAGTACTTC. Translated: CATSSGSAAPPETQYF. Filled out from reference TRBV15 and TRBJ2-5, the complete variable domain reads DAMVIQNPRYQVTQFGKPVTLSCSQTLNHNVMYWYQQKSSQAPKLLFHYYDKDFNNEADTPDNFQSRRPNTSFCFLDIRSPGLGDTAMYLCATSSGSAAPPETQYFGPGTRLLVL.

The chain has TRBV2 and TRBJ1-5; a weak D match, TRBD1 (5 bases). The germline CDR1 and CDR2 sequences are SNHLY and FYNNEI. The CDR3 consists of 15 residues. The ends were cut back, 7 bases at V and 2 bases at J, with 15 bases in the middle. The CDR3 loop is CASTREQVRNQPQHF. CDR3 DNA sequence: TGTGCCAGCACGCGGGAACAGGTACGCAATCAGCCCCAGCATTTT.

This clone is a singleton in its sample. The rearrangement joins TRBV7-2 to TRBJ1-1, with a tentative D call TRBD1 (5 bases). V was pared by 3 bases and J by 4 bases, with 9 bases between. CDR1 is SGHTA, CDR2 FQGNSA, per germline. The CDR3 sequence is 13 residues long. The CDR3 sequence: CASSFAGLTEAFF. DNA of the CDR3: TGTGCCAGCAGCTTTGCAGGGCTCACTGAAGCTTTCTTT.

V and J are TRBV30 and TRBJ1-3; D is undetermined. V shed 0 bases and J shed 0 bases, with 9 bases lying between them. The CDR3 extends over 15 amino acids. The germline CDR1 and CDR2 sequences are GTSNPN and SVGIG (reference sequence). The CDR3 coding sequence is TGTGCCTGGAGTGTAATAGATCTCTCTGGAAACACCATATATTTT. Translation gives CAWSVIDLSGNTIYF.

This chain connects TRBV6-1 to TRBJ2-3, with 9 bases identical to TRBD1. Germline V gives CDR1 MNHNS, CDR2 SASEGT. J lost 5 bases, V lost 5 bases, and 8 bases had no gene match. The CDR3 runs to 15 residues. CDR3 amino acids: CASSNRDRERDTQYF. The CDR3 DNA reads TGTGCCAGCAGTAACCGGGACAGGGAGAGAGATACGCAGTATTTT.

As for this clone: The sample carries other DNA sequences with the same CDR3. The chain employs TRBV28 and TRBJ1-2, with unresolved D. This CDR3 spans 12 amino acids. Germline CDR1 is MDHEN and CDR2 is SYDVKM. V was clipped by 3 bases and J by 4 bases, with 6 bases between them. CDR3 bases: TGTGCCAGCAGTTTGGCCAGCTATGGCTACACCTTC. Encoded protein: CASSLASYGYTF.

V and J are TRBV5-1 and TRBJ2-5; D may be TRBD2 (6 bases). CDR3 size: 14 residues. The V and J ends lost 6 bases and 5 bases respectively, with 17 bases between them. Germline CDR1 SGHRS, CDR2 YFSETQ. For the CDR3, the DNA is TGCGCCAGCACTATTGAGGCGGGAAGCGAGACCCAGTACTTC. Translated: CASTIEAGSETQYF.

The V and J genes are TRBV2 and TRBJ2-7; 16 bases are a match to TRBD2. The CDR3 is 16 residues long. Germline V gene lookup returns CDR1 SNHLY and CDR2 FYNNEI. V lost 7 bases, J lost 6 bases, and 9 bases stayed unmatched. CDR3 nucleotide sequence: TGTGCCAGCACTCCCGGGACTAGCGGGAGGGATACCGAGCAGTACTTC. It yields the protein CASTPGTSGRDTEQYF.

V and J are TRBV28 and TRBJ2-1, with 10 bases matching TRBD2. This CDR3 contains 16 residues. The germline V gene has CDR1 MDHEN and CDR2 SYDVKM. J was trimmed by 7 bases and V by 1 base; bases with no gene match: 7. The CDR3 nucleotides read TGTGCCAGCAGTTTATTTAGCGGGAGGATATCGAATGAGCAGTTCTTC. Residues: CASSLFSGRISNEQFF.

CDR3 sequence (DNA): TGTGCCAGCAGTCCAGTAGGGGGAAGGGAGACCCAGTACTTC. Translated: CASSPVGGRETQYF. The rearrangement uses TRBV28 and TRBJ2-5, with D possibly being TRBD1 (6 bases). V lost 5 bases and J 5 bases, leaving 15 bases between the germline ends. The CDR3 extends over 14 amino acids. From germline, CDR1 is MDHEN and CDR2 SYDVKM. Supplemented by reference TRBV28 and TRBJ2-5, the full variable domain reads DVKVTQSSRYLVKRTGEKVFLECVQDMDHENMFWYRQDPGLGLRLIYFSYDVKMKEKGDIPEGYSVSREKKERFSLILESASTNQTSMYLCASSPVGGRETQYFGPGTRLLVL.

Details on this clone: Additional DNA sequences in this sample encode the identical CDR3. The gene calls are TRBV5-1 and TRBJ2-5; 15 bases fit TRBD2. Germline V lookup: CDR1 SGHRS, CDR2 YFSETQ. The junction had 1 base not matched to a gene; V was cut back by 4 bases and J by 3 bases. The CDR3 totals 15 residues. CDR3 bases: TGCGCCAGCAGCCGGACTAGCGGGAGGGAAGAGACCCAGTACTTC. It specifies CASSRTSGREETQYF. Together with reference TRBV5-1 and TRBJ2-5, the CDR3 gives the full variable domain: KAGVTQTPRYLIKTRGQQVTLSCSPISGHRSVSWYQQTPGQGLQFLFEYFSETQRNKGNFPGRFSGRQFSNSRSEMNVSTLELGDSALYLCASSRTSGREETQYFGPGTRLLVL.

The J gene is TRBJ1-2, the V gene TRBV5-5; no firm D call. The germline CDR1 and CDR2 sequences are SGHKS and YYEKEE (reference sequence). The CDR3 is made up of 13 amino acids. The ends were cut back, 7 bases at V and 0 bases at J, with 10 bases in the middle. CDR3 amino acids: CASYRLANYGYTF. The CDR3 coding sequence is TGTGCCAGCTACCGTCTGGCTAACTATGGCTACACCTTC.

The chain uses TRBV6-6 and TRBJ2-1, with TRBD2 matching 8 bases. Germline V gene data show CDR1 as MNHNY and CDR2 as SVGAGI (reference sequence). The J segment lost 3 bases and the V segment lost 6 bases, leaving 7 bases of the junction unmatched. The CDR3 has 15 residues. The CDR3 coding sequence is TGTGCCAGCAGGCCGACTAGCGAGCACTACAATGAGCAGTTCTTC. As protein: CASRPTSEHYNEQFF.

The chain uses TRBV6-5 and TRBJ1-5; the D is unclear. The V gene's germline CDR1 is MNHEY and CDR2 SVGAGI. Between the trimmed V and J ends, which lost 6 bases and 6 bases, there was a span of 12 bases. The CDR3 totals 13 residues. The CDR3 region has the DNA TGTGCCAGCAGCTCCCCTAATGGTCAGCCCCAGCATTTT. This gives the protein CASSSPNGQPQHF.

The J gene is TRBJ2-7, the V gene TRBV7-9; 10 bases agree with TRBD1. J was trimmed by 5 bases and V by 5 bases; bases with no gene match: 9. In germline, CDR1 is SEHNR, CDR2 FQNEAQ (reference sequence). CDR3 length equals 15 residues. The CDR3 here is CASSDSGTGAHEQYF. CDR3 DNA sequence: TGTGCCAGCAGCGACTCCGGGACAGGGGCCCACGAGCAGTACTTC.

The CDR3 nucleotides read TGTGCCAGCAGCCAACAACTGGGACAGGGCAACATGAACACTGAAGCTTTCTTT. It specifies CASSQQLGQGNMNTEAFF. The chain employs TRBV14 and TRBJ1-1; TRBD1 matches 9 bases. Germline V gene sequence: CDR1 SGHDN, CDR2 FVKESK. This CDR3 has 18 residues. V lost 2 bases to trimming and J lost 0 bases; unmatched junction nucleotides: 10.